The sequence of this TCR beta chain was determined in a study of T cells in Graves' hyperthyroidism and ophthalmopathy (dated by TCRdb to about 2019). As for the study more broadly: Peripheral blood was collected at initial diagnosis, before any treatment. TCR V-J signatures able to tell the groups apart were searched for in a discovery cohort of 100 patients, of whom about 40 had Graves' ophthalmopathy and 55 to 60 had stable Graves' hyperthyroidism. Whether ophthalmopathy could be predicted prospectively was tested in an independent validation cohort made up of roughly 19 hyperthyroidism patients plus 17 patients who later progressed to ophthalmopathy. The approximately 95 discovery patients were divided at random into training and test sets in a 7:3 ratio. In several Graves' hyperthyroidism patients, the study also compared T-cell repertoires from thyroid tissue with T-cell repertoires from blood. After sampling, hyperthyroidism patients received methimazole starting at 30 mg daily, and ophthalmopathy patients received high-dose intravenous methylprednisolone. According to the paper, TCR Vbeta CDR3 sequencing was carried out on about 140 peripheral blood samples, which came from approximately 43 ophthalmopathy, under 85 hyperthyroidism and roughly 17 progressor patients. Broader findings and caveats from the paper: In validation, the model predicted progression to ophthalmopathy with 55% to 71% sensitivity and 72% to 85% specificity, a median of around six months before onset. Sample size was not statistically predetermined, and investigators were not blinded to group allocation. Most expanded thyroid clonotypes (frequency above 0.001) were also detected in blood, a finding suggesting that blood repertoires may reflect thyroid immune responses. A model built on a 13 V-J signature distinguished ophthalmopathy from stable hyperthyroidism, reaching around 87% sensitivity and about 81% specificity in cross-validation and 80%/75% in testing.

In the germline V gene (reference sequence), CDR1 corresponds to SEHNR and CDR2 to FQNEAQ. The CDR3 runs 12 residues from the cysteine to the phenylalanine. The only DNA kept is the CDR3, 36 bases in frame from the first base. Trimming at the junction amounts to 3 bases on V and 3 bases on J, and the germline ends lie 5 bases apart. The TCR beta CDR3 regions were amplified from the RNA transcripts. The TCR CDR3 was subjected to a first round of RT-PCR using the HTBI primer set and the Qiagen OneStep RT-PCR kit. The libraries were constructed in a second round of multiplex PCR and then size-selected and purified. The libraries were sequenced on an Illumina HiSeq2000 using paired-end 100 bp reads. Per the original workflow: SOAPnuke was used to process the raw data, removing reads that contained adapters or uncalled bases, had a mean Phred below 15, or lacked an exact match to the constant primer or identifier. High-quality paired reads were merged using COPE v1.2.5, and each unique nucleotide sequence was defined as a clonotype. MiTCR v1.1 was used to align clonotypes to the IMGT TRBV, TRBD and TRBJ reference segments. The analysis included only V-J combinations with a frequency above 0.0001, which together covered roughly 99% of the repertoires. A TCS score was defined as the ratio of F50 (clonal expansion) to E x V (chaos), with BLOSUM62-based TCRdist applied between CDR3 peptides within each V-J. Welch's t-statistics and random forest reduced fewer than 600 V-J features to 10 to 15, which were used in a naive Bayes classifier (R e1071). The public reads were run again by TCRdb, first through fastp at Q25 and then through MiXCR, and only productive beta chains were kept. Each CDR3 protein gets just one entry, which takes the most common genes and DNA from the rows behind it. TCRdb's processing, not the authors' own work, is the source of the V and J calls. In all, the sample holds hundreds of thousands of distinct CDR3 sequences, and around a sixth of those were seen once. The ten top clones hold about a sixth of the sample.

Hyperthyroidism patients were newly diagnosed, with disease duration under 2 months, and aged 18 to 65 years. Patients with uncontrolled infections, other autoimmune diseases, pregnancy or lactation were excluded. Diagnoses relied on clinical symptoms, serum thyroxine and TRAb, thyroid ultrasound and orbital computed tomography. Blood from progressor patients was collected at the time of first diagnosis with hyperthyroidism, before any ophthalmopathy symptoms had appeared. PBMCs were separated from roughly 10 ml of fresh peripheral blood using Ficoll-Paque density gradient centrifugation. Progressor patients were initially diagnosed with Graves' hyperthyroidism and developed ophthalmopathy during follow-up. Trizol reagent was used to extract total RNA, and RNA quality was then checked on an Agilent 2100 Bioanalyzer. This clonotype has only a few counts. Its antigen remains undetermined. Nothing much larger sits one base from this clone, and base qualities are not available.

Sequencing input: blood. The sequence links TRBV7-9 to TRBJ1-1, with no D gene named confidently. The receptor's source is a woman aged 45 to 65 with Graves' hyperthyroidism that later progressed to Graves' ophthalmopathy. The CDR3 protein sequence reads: CASSFRYTEAFF. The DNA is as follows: TGTGCCAGCAGCTTTAGATACACTGAAGCTTTCTTT.